This T cell receptor (beta chain) was retrieved from a study of identical twins (dated by TCRdb to about 2016). Context from the whole study: TCR alpha and beta repertoires from monozygotic twins, unrelated adults of various ages and cord blood were deep-sequenced to test whether fetal clonotypes persist. To rule out contamination, the twin experiments were replicated at different times with different library preparation protocols.

From cysteine to phenylalanine, the CDR3 is 16 amino acids long. Only the CDR3 DNA is retained, 48 bases long and in frame from the first base. V and J lose 4 bases and 4 bases, and a span of 17 bases separates them. The germline V gene specifies SGDLS as CDR1 and YYNGEE as CDR2. Study-wide conclusions, independent of this receptor: Because the same donors could not be followed over many years, the conclusions relied on cross-sectional statistical analysis. The excess sharing between twins in beta out-of-frame sequences was weaker because fewer shared sequences reduced the signal-to-noise ratio. Zero-insertion analyses could be partly confounded by invariant T cells such as MAIT and iNKT, although diverse VJ usage argued against such confounding for most clonotypes. Compared with coincidental sharing between unrelated individuals, out-of-frame TCR alpha sequences shared between twins had an excess of sequences with low generation probability. Fewer insertions were carried by abundant cord blood beta clonotypes; a weaker similar trend was observed in young adult naive repertoires, while no such trend was observed in memory repertoires. In monozygotic twins, out-of-frame TCR alpha sharing was systematically underestimated by recombination models, although the models agreed with sharing between unrelated individuals.

Every donor in the study was a healthy Caucasian. Preparation of the library involved 5' RACE. Sequencing was carried out with an Illumina HiSeq 2000. A universal primer binding site was added through template switching, and the final cDNA carried a unique molecular identifier so that TCR cDNA molecules could be counted accurately. First-strand cDNA for TCR alpha and beta chains was synthesized from specific primers in the conserved constant-segment region. Each cDNA library was double barcoded, with a SMART-Mk sample barcode plus Illumina barcodes, to control for contamination. TruSeq adapter sequences along with Illumina sample barcodes were introduced in two successive PCR steps. TCR alpha and beta cDNA libraries were sequenced on the Illumina HiSeq platform with custom primers. Concerning the study's data processing: Raw reads were processed with MiGEC to extract unique molecular identifiers, and MiXCR was used to determine CDR3 positions. For each individual, recombination models were inferred using an EM algorithm with the repgenHMM and IGoR tools. The tcR package in R was used for shared clonotype analysis, with sharing normalized by the product of cloneset sizes. To study raw recombination free of thymic and clonal selection effects, out-of-frame nonproductive sequences were analyzed. TCRdb ran its own pipeline on the public reads, namely fastp trimming at Q25 and MiXCR clone calling, and kept in-frame beta chains. CDR3 protein duplicates are merged, each entry listing the most common genes and DNA. TCRdb's processing, not the authors', yielded these V and J calls. Counted in this sample were roughly 1,500,000 distinct CDR3 sequences; under 35% of them appeared once. The ten largest clones take up approximately 0.29% of the sample.

To note about this clonotype: This clone's antigen is unknown. No base-level quality is on record; no much larger clone is a single base apart.

This TCR derives from a newborn girl in good health. The chain is encoded by TRBV9 joined to TRBJ2-2, with the D gene possibly TRBD1 or TRBD2, each one fitting 5 bases. Sequences were obtained from cord blood. CDR3 loop: CASSTRDQAPTGELFF. The DNA is TGTGCCAGCAGCACCCGGGACCAGGCCCCCACCGGGGAGCTGTTTTTT.